Here is one T cell receptor (beta chain) with its context. The sample belongs to a study of blood T cell repertoires in COVID-19. There are 14 residues in the CDR3. The germline V gene encodes CDR1 SNHLY and CDR2 FYNNEI. The ends lost 6 bases at V and 0 bases at J; junction bases unmatched: 3. It was during active infection that Seattle patients were enrolled and then longitudinally followed. The table came from immunoSEQ multiplex PCR; TCRdb's copy has only in-frame clones and leaves some out. This sample has about 340,000 clones; more than 70% occur once, and the top ten carry around 7.9%. The chain is built from TRBV2 and TRBJ2-3; 7 bases agree with TRBD1. This TCR was recovered from a woman in her seventies with COVID-19, enrolled during active disease. The material sequenced was peripheral blood. Here the CDR3 DNA reads TGTGCCAGCAGCGGACAGGCTAGCACAGATACGCAGTATTTT. This gives the protein CASSGQASTDTQYF.